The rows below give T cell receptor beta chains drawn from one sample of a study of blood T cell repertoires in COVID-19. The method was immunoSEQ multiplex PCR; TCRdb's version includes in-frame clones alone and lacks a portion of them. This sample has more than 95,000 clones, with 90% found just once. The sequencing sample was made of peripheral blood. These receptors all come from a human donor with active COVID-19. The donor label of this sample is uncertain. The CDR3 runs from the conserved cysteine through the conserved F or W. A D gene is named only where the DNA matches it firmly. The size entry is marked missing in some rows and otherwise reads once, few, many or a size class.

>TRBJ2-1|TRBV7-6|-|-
TGTGCCAGCATTACCGGTCCCGGTTCCTACAATGAGCAGTTCTTC
CASITGPGSYNEQFF
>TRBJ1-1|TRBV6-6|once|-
TGTGCCAGCAGTCGACCCGACAACAGGAGAGACACTGAAGCTTTCTTT
CASSRPDNRRDTEAFF
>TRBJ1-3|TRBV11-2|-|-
TGTGCCAGCAGCCCCCAGCGGGCTGGAAACACCATATATTTT
CASSPQRAGNTIYF
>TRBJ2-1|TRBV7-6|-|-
TGTGCCAGCAGCTTAATGGGCGGGACCGGCAATGAGCAGTTCTTC
CASSLMGGTGNEQFF
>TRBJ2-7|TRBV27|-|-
TGTGCCAGCAGCATTAGTCCAAGCCACTCCTACGAGCAGTACTTC
CASSISPSHSYEQYF
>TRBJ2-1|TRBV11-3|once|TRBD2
TGTGCCAGCAGCTTAATAAAATCGCGGGCTAGCGGATGTGAGCAGTTCTTC
CASSLIKSRASGCEQFF
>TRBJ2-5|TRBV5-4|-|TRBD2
TGTGCCAGCAGCTTGGGCAGCGGGGGGGCGGTTGAGACCCAGTACTTC
CASSLGSGGAVETQYF
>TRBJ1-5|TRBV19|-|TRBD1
TGTGCCAGTAGCAGGACAGGGGACAGTCAGCCCCAGCATTTT
CASSRTGDSQPQHF
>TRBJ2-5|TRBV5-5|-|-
TGTGCCAGCAGCCGGGACTTTTTGCCCCAAGAGACCCAGTACTTC
CASSRDFLPQETQYF
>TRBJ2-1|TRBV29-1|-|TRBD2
TGCAGCGTTACCCTCACTAGCGGGGGCCTTAACAATGAGCAGTTCTTC
CSVTLTSGGLNNEQFF
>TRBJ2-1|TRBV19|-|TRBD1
TGTGCCAGTAGTATGGGGACAGCCTTAAATGAGCAGTTCTTC
CASSMGTALNEQFF
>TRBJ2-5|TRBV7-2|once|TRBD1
TGTGCCAGCAACGACAGGGGGAGAAAGACCCAGTACTTC
CASNDRGRKTQYF
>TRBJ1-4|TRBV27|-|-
TGTGCCAGCAGTTCGTGGCAGGGTGTGGGGGAAAAACTGTTTTTT
CASSSWQGVGEKLFF
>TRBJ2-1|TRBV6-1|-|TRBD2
TGTGCCAGCAGTGAACCTAGCGGGGGGAACAATGAGCAGTTCTTC
CASSEPSGGNNEQFF
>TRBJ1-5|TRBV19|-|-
TGTGCCAGTAGTTTCCAGGCGAGCAATCAGCCCCAGCATTTT
CASSFQASNQPQHF
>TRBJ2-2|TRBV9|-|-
TGTGCCAGCAGCGTAGAGGGGTACGGGGAGCTGTTTTTT
CASSVEGYGELFF
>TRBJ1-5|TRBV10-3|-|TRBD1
TGTGCCATCAGCGGACAGGGCCTTAGCAATCAGCCCCAGCATTTT
CAISGQGLSNQPQHF
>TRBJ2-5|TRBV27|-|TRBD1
TGTGCCAGCAGTTTTTTGGGGACAGGCAAAGAGACCCAGTACTTC
CASSFLGTGKETQYF
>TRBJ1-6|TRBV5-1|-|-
TGCGCCAGCAAATTTGCTTCAGGGGTGAATTCACCCCTCCACTTT
CASKFASGVNSPLHF
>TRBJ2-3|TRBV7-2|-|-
TGTGCCAGCAGCGGAGACACGGGACTTCTCACAGATACGCAGTATTTT
CASSGDTGLLTDTQYF
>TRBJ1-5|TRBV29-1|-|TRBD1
TGCAGCGTTGGGGGACAGAGTAGCAATCAGCCCCAGCATTTT
CSVGGQSSNQPQHF
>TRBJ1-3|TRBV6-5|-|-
TGTGCTTCCGAACGTCGGGGGATGGCTGGAAACACCATATATTTT
CASERRGMAGNTIYF
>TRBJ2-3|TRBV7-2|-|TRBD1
TGTGCCAGCAGCTTCGACAGGGGGGACACAGATACGCAGTATTTT
CASSFDRGDTDTQYF
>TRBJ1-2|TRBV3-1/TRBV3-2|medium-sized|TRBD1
TGTGCCAAATACAGGGGGAGCTATGGCTACACCTTC
CAKYRGSYGYTF
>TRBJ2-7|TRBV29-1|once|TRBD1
TGCAGCGTAAGGACAGGGGGAAATGTCGAGCAGTACTTC
CSVRTGGNVEQYF
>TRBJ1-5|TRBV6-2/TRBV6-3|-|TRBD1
TGTGCCAGCAGTTGGGACAGCCACCTCAATCAGCCCCAGCATTTT
CASSWDSHLNQPQHF
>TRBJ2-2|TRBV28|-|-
TGTGCCAGCAGTCTGGGGGGCAGGGGGTCTGCCGGGGAGCTGTTTTTT
CASSLGGRGSAGELFF
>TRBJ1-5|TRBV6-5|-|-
TGTGCCAGCAGTTACTCTATCGGGGGTCAGCCCCAGCATTTT
CASSYSIGGQPQHF